The clone carrying this T cell receptor (beta chain) was seen at least ten times. As yet, its antigen is unknown. TCRdb reprocessed the multiplex PCR reads with MiXCR, giving one entry per CDR3 protein. The top ten hold about 1.4% of the sample, which has about 230,000 distinct CDR3 sequences, about 30% seen once. The source of the sample is a study of breast tumors, draining lymph nodes, adjacent tissues. Breast cancer patients provided tissue from their axillary draining lymph nodes. V dropped 3 bases and J dropped 2; count of bases not matched to a gene: 7. CDR3 length: 16 amino acids. Germline CDR1 and CDR2: ENHRY and SYGVKD. Study findings and constraints: Luminal-like breast cancer showed significantly higher tumor–nontumor repertoire similarity than basal-like. Findings are consistent with lymph node origin and intratumoral expansion of most tumor T cells. Tumors had less TCR diversity than lymph nodes, more than nontumor tissue. That most tumor T cells come from lymph nodes remained unproven.

Material for sequencing was axillary lymph node tissue. The rearrangement links TRBV10-3 to TRBJ2-5; 9 nucleotides line up with TRBD1. The TCR sequence derives from a female donor with breast cancer. Some clones in this sample may be carry-over from other donors' samples. The CDR3 DNA is TGTGCCATCAGTGAAGGGACAGGGAGGGCGCAAGAGACCCAGTACTTC. This gives the protein CAISEGTGRAQETQYF.